The 14 T cell receptor beta chains listed next were all sequenced from one sample in a study of cytomegalovirus exposure and HLA in healthy donors. The PCR had 60 Vbeta and 13 Jbeta primers. TCRdb's copy holds only in-frame clones and misses some; the assay was immunoSEQ multiplex PCR. The sample carries about 160,000 clones, 81% recorded once. The sample comprised PBMCs. These receptors came from a woman aged 50 to 65 in good health and CMV-seronegative.

The chain links TRBV5-1 to TRBJ1-1; 10 positions agree with TRBD1. The trim removed 4 bases at V and 11 bases at J, leaving 11 bases unmatched. The CDR3 extends over 14 amino acids. Germline V gene lookup returns CDR1 SGHRS and CDR2 YFSETQ. CDR3 nucleotides: TGCGCCAGCAGCCACTCGACAGGGGGCCGTGAGGCTTTCTTT. Residues: CASSHSTGGREAFF.

This chain joins TRBV6-5 and TRBJ1-2; unclear D gene. This CDR3 comprises 13 residues. The V end lost 5 bases, the J end lost 0 bases, and 7 bases lay between the germline ends. CDR1 MNHEY and CDR2 SVGAGI come from the germline V gene. This CDR3 is CASSNGANYGYTF. As DNA, the CDR3 is TGTGCCAGCAGTAACGGTGCTAACTATGGCTACACCTTC.

This sequence joins TRBV25-1 and TRBJ2-7, with 7 bases that match TRBD1. The junction had 6 bases not matched to a gene; V was cut back by 3 bases and J by 4 bases. CDR1 is MGHDK, CDR2 SYGVNS, per germline. The CDR3 extends over 14 amino acids. The CDR3 DNA reads TGTGCCAGCAGTGACTCAGGGGGTAGGTACGAGCAGTACTTC. It codes for CASSDSGGRYEQYF.

CDR3 amino acids: CASRIPCRGGDNEQFF. The CDR3 DNA reads as TGTGCCAGCAGGATACCGTGTCGGGGGGGCGACAATGAGCAGTTCTTC. The chain uses TRBV6-4 and TRBJ2-1, with 8 positions matching TRBD2. The CDR3 has 16 amino acids. V gave up 6 bases and J gave up 5 bases; unmatched junction bases: 12. Germline lookup yields CDR1 MRHNA and CDR2 SNTAGT.

The rearrangement joins TRBV29-1 to TRBJ1-2; D might be TRBD1 (5 bases). Germline lookup yields CDR1 SQVTM and CDR2 ANQGSEA. Deletions cut 3 bases from V and 4 bases from J, with 9 bases between. The CDR3 has 12 residues. This CDR3 reads CSVDRVGYGYTF. The DNA of the CDR3 is TGCAGCGTTGACAGGGTGGGCTATGGCTACACCTTC. Supplemented by reference TRBV29-1 and TRBJ1-2, the full variable domain reads SAVISQKPSRDICQRGTSLTIQCQVDSQVTMMFWYRQQPGQSLTLIATANQGSEATYESGFVIDKFPISRPNLTFSTLTVSNMSPEDSSIYLCSVDRVGYGYTFGSGTRLTVV.

This clone showed up just a few times. The genes are TRBV23-1 and TRBJ1-5; D gene unclear. TRBV23-1 is an ORF for which the function is uncertain. V was trimmed by 6 bases and J by 1 base, leaving 16 bases between them. The CDR3 spans 16 residues. Here the CDR3 reads CASSQDRGLSNQPQHF. The CDR3 DNA follows: TGCGCCAGCAGCCAAGATCGCGGGCTAAGCAATCAGCCCCAGCATTTT.

V and J are TRBV15 and TRBJ2-1; D is unclear. This CDR3 region has 15 residues. The ends were cut back, 5 bases at V and 4 bases at J, with 15 bases in the middle. The germline V gene encodes CDR1 LNHNV and CDR2 YYDKDF (reference sequence). The CDR3 is CATSQKTAQYNEQFF. CDR3 nucleotide sequence: TGTGCCACCAGCCAAAAGACGGCACAGTACAATGAGCAGTTCTTC.

This clone was counted at least ten times. The chain joins TRBV28 to TRBJ1-1; D is unresolved. The germline CDR1 and CDR2 sequences are MDHEN and SYDVKM. This CDR3 has 13 amino acids. Trimming pared 8 bases from V and 1 base from J, leaving 11 bases between. The CDR3 region is CASGSGQNTEAFF. The CDR3 bases are TGTGCCAGCGGGTCGGGTCAGAACACTGAAGCTTTCTTT.

This clone appeared once. The V and J genes are TRBV18 and TRBJ1-1, with D possibly being TRBD1 (5 bases). The germline V gene has CDR1 KGHSH and CDR2 LQKENI. CDR3 length: 15 amino acids. V was pared by 2 bases and J by 4 bases, with 14 bases between. The CDR3 loop reads CASSPNLWQGTEAFF. The DNA for the CDR3 is TGTGCCAGCTCACCAAATCTTTGGCAGGGCACTGAAGCTTTCTTT.

The genes are TRBV5-1 and TRBJ2-1; 7 bases align to TRBD2. V lost 0 bases and J lost 2; bases outside the gene matches: 5. The CDR3 is 16 residues long. Germline lookup yields CDR1 SGHRS and CDR2 YFSETQ. CDR3 loop: CASSLGVSGAYNEQFF. The CDR3 DNA follows: TGCGCCAGCAGCTTGGGAGTAAGCGGGGCCTACAATGAGCAGTTCTTC.

V is TRBV11-2 and J is TRBJ2-1; D may be TRBD2 (5 bases). CDR3 size: 15 residues. Germline V gene data show CDR1 as SGHAT and CDR2 as FQNNGV. V lost 0 bases and J lost 4, with 10 bases in between. CDR3 loop: CASSLDGVRYNEQFF. CDR3 coding DNA: TGTGCCAGCAGCTTAGACGGGGTAAGATACAATGAGCAGTTCTTC.

V is TRBV7-3 and J is TRBJ1-1, with a possible D match to TRBD1 (5 bases). Germline-derived CDR1 and CDR2 are SGHTA and FQGTGA. V was pared by 3 bases and J by 0 bases, with 5 bases between. This CDR3 has 13 amino acids. CDR3 amino acids: CASSLTVNTEAFF. The CDR3 region has the DNA TGTGCCAGCAGCTTGACAGTGAACACTGAAGCTTTCTTT.

The chain links TRBV10-3 to TRBJ1-1, with D perhaps TRBD1 (6 bases). Trimming stripped 6 bases from V and 3 bases from J, with 8 bases between. From germline, CDR1 is ENHRY and CDR2 SYGVKD. This CDR3 has 12 amino acids. CDR3 loop: CAIRPGDTEAFF. CDR3 DNA sequence: TGTGCCATCAGACCAGGGGACACTGAAGCTTTCTTT.

This rearrangement joins TRBV30 to TRBJ1-5; 7 bases map to TRBD1. Losses at the gene ends were 3 bases for V and 1 base for J; bases not matched to a gene: 3. Per germline, CDR1 GTSNPN and CDR2 SVGIG (reference sequence). The CDR3 sequence is 14 residues long. CDR3 sequence: CAWRTGTSNQPQHF. The DNA of the CDR3 is TGTGCCTGGAGGACAGGGACCAGCAATCAGCCCCAGCATTTT.